A single sample is the source of the 30 T cell receptor beta chains below, sequenced in a study of T-cell memory formation after mild COVID-19. TCRdb processed the 5' RACE reads anew with MiXCR; each CDR3 protein has one entry. Here the sample spans about 190,000 distinct CDR3 sequences, around 25% being singletons. The sequenced material came from PBMCs or a T cell subset sorted from them (not recorded which). The receptor source for this set is an adult woman who had mild COVID-19 (a few samples of this study predate the infection). Cell type and time point are not known.

This clonotype was detected only a few times. This rearrangement joins TRBV4-3 to TRBJ2-7, with a possible D match to TRBD2 (6 bases). Germline CDR1 reads LGHNA; CDR2 reads YSLEER. V lost 0 bases and J lost 6, with 12 bases in between. The CDR3 contains 14 residues. In DNA, the CDR3 is TGCGCCAGCAGCCAAGAAGATGGAGGGATCGAGCAGTACTTC. Translating it yields CASSQEDGGIEQYF.

This sequence joins TRBV24-1 and TRBJ2-1; 7 bases are shared with TRBD1. V lost 3 bases to trimming and J lost 8 bases; unmatched junction nucleotides: 6. Germline V gene data show CDR1 as KGHDR and CDR2 as SFDVKD. This CDR3 spans 14 amino acids. In DNA, the CDR3 is TGTGCCACCAGTGATCCCGGGACAGATGATGAGCAGTTCTTC. As protein: CATSDPGTDDEQFF.

This clonotype was counted a few times. The chain combines TRBV14 with TRBJ1-2; D possibly corresponds to TRBD1 (6 bases). The CDR3 spans 20 residues. V was cut by 1 base and J by 4 bases, with 28 bases left in between. The germline V gene encodes CDR1 SGHDN and CDR2 FVKESK. The CDR3 spells CASSQVVGQGRTLPLYGYTF. The DNA for the CDR3 is TGTGCCAGCAGCCAAGTCGTTGGGCAGGGGCGAACCCTCCCCCTCTATGGCTACACCTTC.

This clonotype was counted only a few times. The chain combines TRBV15 with TRBJ1-2, with 8 nucleotides matching TRBD1. In germline, CDR1 is LNHNV, CDR2 YYDKDF (reference sequence). J gave up 2 bases and V 3 bases, and 5 bases lay outside the gene matches. The CDR3 covers 15 residues. The CDR3 sequence: CATSSNRDRNYGYTF. The CDR3 nucleotides are TGTGCCACCAGCAGTAACCGGGACAGGAACTATGGCTACACCTTC.

This clonotype was recorded a few times. The chain joins TRBV5-1 to TRBJ2-1, with 10 bases identical to TRBD2. CDR3 length: 17 amino acids. Germline values: CDR1 SGHRS, CDR2 YFSETQ. V lost 0 bases and J lost 4; bases outside the gene matches: 7. This chain's CDR3 is CASSLDSSGGLYNEQFF. CDR3 nucleotides: TGCGCCAGCAGCTTGGATTCTAGCGGGGGTCTATACAATGAGCAGTTCTTC.

The rearrangement uses TRBV12-5 and TRBJ1-5; 9 bases align to TRBD1. Germline V gene lookup returns CDR1 LGHNT and CDR2 FRNRAP. J lost 9 bases, V lost 2 bases, and 11 bases had no gene match. This CDR3 is 16 amino acids long. The CDR3 is CASGLIPGQGNGPQHF. Written as DNA, the CDR3 is TGTGCTAGTGGTTTGATTCCGGGACAGGGTAACGGGCCCCAGCATTTT.

This clonotype was recorded only once. The J gene is TRBJ2-7, the V gene TRBV7-9, with D hard to call. The ends were cut back, 5 bases at V and 5 bases at J, with 16 bases in the middle. CDR1 and CDR2 (germline): SEHNR, FQNEAQ (reference sequence). There are 14 residues in the CDR3. Here the CDR3 reads CASSLKGTPNEQYF. CDR3 DNA sequence: TGTGCCAGCAGCCTAAAGGGTACGCCTAACGAGCAGTACTTC.

This chain joins TRBV9 and TRBJ1-2, with D unresolved. V gave up 7 bases and J gave up 8 bases, with 9 bases separating them. This CDR3 is built from 10 residues. Germline V gene sequence: CDR1 SGDLS, CDR2 YYNGEE. The chain's CDR3 is CASPGKGYTF. The CDR3 DNA follows: TGTGCCAGCCCCGGGAAGGGCTACACCTTC. The full variable domain, completed using reference TRBV9 and TRBJ1-2, is DSGVTQTPKHLITATGQRVTLRCSPRSGDLSVYWYQQSLDQGLQFLIQYYNGEERAKGNILERFSAQQFPDLHSELNLSSLELGDSALYFCASPGKGYTFGSGTRLTVV.

This clonotype has a handful of counts. The V gene is TRBV3-1, the J gene TRBJ2-7; TRBD1 agrees at 9 bases. Trimming took 1 base from V and 4 from J; bases not matched to a gene: 5. Germline-derived CDR1 and CDR2 are LGHDT and YNNKEL (reference sequence). This CDR3 has 15 residues. The CDR3 DNA is TGTGCCAGCAGCCAAGCCGGGACAGGGCCTTACGAGCAGTACTTC. It specifies CASSQAGTGPYEQYF.

The chain is built from TRBV29-1 and TRBJ2-2; 11 bases match TRBD2. V trimming: 3 bases; J trimming: 5 bases; junction bases outside the gene matches: 8. The CDR3 consists of 16 residues. The germline CDR1 and CDR2 sequences are SQVTM and ANQGSEA. The CDR3 DNA reads as TGCAGCGTTGAGACTAGCGGGATCGGACAAACCGGGGAGCTGTTTTTT. Residues: CSVETSGIGQTGELFF.

This chain's CDR3 is CASSPQDLLREFF. CDR3 nucleotides: TGTGCCAGCTCCCCTCAGGACCTCCTGAGGGAGTTCTTC. V gene TRBV18 combines with J gene TRBJ2-1, with D perhaps matching TRBD2 (5 bases). The V end was cut by 6 bases, the J end by 14 bases, with 20 bases between. This CDR3 is built from 13 residues. CDR1 is KGHSH, CDR2 LQKENI, per germline.

The chain joins TRBV20-1 to TRBJ1-1; 9 bases map to TRBD1. Germline V CDR1 and CDR2: DFQATT, SNEGSKA (reference sequence). V lost 8 bases to trimming and J lost 1 base; unmatched junction nucleotides: 11. CDR3 size: 15 residues. The DNA of the CDR3 is TGCAGTACAAAAAGAGGACAGGGGAGGAACACTGAAGCTTTCTTT. Encoded protein: CSTKRGQGRNTEAFF.

A few counts support this clonotype. V and J are TRBV5-1 and TRBJ1-6; D not resolved. Between the trimmed V and J ends, which lost 4 bases and 7 bases, there was a span of 15 bases. Germline V CDR1 and CDR2: SGHRS, YFSETQ. The CDR3 is 15 residues long. CDR3 in amino acids: CASSLMAGGNSPLHF. The CDR3, as DNA: TGCGCCAGCAGCCTCATGGCGGGCGGAAATTCACCCCTCCACTTT.

This clonotype was counted a few times. This sequence joins TRBV29-1 and TRBJ2-4; a possible D gene is TRBD1 (5 bases). Trimming left V 0 bases short and J 8 bases short, with 11 bases between. This CDR3 comprises 13 residues. Germline V lookup: CDR1 SQVTM, CDR2 ANQGSEA. The CDR3 nucleotides read TGCAGCGTTGAAGATCCAGGGATGGACATTCAGTACTTC. It encodes CSVEDPGMDIQYF.

This clonotype was recorded a few times. The CDR3 DNA is TGCAGTGCAAGCGGTCCCAACCTGTCTGGCGAGCAGTACTTC. Translated, it gives CSASGPNLSGEQYF. This chain connects TRBV20-1 to TRBJ2-7, with D perhaps matching TRBD2 (5 bases). Germline loops: CDR1 DFQATT, CDR2 SNEGSKA (reference sequence). The CDR3 spans 14 residues. Trimming stripped 6 bases from V and 6 bases from J, with 21 bases between.

There are a few counts of this clonotype. V is TRBV5-4 and J is TRBJ1-1; possible D gene TRBD1, 6 bases. V was cut by 0 bases and J by 2 bases, with 14 bases left in between. Germline CDR1 SGHNT, CDR2 YYREEE (reference sequence). This CDR3 has 16 residues. This chain's CDR3 is CASSLDGGGINTEAFF. Here the CDR3 DNA reads TGTGCCAGCAGCTTGGATGGCGGGGGCATTAACACTGAAGCTTTCTTT.

The genes are TRBV3-1 and TRBJ2-7; the D is unclear. This CDR3 spans 15 amino acids. Germline values: CDR1 LGHDT, CDR2 YNNKEL (reference sequence). V lost 0 bases and J 3 bases, leaving 12 bases between the germline ends. CDR3 in DNA: TGTGCCAGCAGCCAAGAATCATGGGTCGGCTACGAGCAGTACTTC. It translates to CASSQESWVGYEQYF.

The V gene is TRBV30, the J gene TRBJ2-7; the D gene could be TRBD1 or TRBD2 (6 bases each). The CDR3 totals 15 residues. V dropped 4 bases and J dropped 2 bases, with 18 bases sitting between them. The V gene's germline CDR1 is GTSNPN and CDR2 SVGIG (reference sequence). In nucleotides, the CDR3 is TGTGCCTGGAAGCCGCTCGGAGGGGGAACCTACGAGCAGTACTTC. Residues: CAWKPLGGGTYEQYF.

V is TRBV6-5 and J is TRBJ2-1; 9 bases line up with TRBD2. Germline trimming cut 5 bases from V and 4 bases from J; bases unmatched to any gene: 6. Germline lookup yields CDR1 MNHEY and CDR2 SVGAGI. This CDR3 region has 15 residues. The CDR3 region has the DNA TGTGCCAGCAGTCCTAGCGGGATTCCTTACAATGAGCAGTTCTTC. It yields the protein CASSPSGIPYNEQFF.

This clonotype has just a few counts. This chain links TRBV5-1 with TRBJ1-2; D gene uncertain. The germline gives CDR1 SGHRS, CDR2 YFSETQ. The germline V and J ends were trimmed by 0 bases and 4 bases, with 7 bases remaining between them. CDR3 length: 13 residues. This chain's CDR3 is CASSLGRAYGYTF. DNA for the CDR3: TGCGCCAGCAGCTTGGGCCGGGCCTATGGCTACACCTTC.

This clonotype was counted only a few times. The chain employs TRBV11-3 and TRBJ2-3; 10 bases are shared with TRBD1. The germline CDR1 and CDR2 sequences are SGHNT and YENEEA. The CDR3 length is 14 residues. The ends lost 5 bases at V and 5 bases at J; junction bases unmatched: 4. The CDR3: CASSAGTGEDTQYF. DNA for the CDR3: TGTGCCAGCAGCGCCGGGACAGGGGAAGATACGCAGTATTTT.

This clonotype was observed at least ten times. The J gene is TRBJ2-7, the V gene TRBV4-3, with 7 bases fitting TRBD1. The V gene's germline CDR1 is LGHNA and CDR2 YSLEER. With 0 bases clipped from V and 4 bases from J, the junction kept 9 bases outside the gene matches. This CDR3 is built from 16 residues. The CDR3 region is CASSQDLLSGGYEQYF. The CDR3 DNA follows: TGCGCCAGCAGCCAAGATTTACTCTCAGGGGGTTACGAGCAGTACTTC.

There are a few counts of this clonotype. The gene calls are TRBV7-2 and TRBJ2-7; D not resolved. The CDR3 totals 12 residues. Germline V gives CDR1 SGHTA, CDR2 FQGNSA. Trimming cost V 1 base and J 2 bases, with 3 bases left between them. CDR3 coding DNA: TGTGCCAGCAGCTTAGAGACCTACGAGCAGTACTTC. This encodes CASSLETYEQYF.

This clonotype was seen a handful of times. The J gene is TRBJ1-1, the V gene TRBV4-2, with 10 nucleotides matching TRBD1. J gave up 5 bases and V 3 bases, and 15 bases lay outside the gene matches. Germline assignment: CDR1 LGHNA and CDR2 YNFKEQ. This CDR3 has 18 residues. The CDR3 nucleotides are TGTGCCAGCAGCCAGGTTACTCTCCGGGACAGGGGATATACTGAAGCTTTCTTT. Amino acid sequence: CASSQVTLRDRGYTEAFF.

The chain joins TRBV6-5 to TRBJ2-7, with D perhaps matching TRBD2 (7 bases). Per germline, CDR1 MNHEY and CDR2 SVGAGI. Trimming took off 7 bases at V and 6 bases at J, with 25 bases between the two ends. There are 16 residues in the CDR3. The CDR3 DNA sequence: TGTGCCAGCACCAAGAGAAAGTTCCAGGGGAGGGGCGAGCAGTACTTC. Translated: CASTKRKFQGRGEQYF.

This clonotype was counted between two and nine times. V and J are TRBV27 and TRBJ2-7; a weak D match, TRBD1 (6 bases). V lost 5 bases and J 2 bases, leaving 16 bases between the germline ends. Germline lookup yields CDR1 MNHEY and CDR2 SMNVEV (reference sequence). The CDR3 is made up of 15 amino acids. DNA of the CDR3: TGTGCCAGCAGTCCCCTGGACAGTGCTACCTACGAGCAGTACTTC. Its translation is CASSPLDSATYEQYF.

In its sample, this clonotype was seen a few times. The genes are TRBV7-3 and TRBJ2-1; unclear D gene. Between the trimmed V and J ends, which lost 1 base and 10 bases, there was a span of 8 bases. The CDR3 sequence is 12 residues long. Looked up from germline, CDR1 is SGHTA and CDR2 is FQGTGA. Here the CDR3 reads CASSLMSSEQFF. In DNA, the CDR3 is TGTGCCAGCAGCTTAATGAGCTCGGAGCAGTTCTTC. The full variable domain, with the rest looked up from reference TRBV7-3 and TRBJ2-1, is GAGVSQTPSNKVTEKGKYVELRCDPISGHTALYWYRQSLGQGPEFLIYFQGTGAADDSGLPNDRFFAVRPEGSVSTLKIQRTERGDSAVYLCASSLMSSEQFFGPGTRLTVL.

This rearrangement joins TRBV11-3 to TRBJ2-2, with D maybe TRBD1 (5 bases). This CDR3 has 14 residues. From germline, CDR1 is SGHNT and CDR2 YENEEA. V was shortened by 5 bases and J by 1 base, with 8 bases between the two germline ends. The CDR3 DNA sequence: TGTGCCAGCAGCCAAAGGGGGAACACCGGGGAGCTGTTTTTT. Its protein product is CASSQRGNTGELFF.

This clonotype occurred a few times. This chain links TRBV11-2 with TRBJ2-1; 9 bases are shared with TRBD2. Germline lookup yields CDR1 SGHAT and CDR2 FQNNGV. The CDR3 is 15 amino acids. Trimming removed 4 bases from V and 3 bases from J; junction bases left unmatched: 4. CDR3 nucleotide sequence: TGTGCCAGCAGCTCCGATAGCGGGGGCTACAATGAGCAGTTCTTC. It codes for CASSSDSGGYNEQFF.

The gene calls are TRBV5-1 and TRBJ2-5; 15 bases align to TRBD2. The trim removed 6 bases at V and 4 bases at J, leaving 10 bases unmatched. The germline gives CDR1 SGHRS, CDR2 YFSETQ. The CDR3 loop spans 17 amino acids. The CDR3 DNA is TGCGCCAGCACCCTTGGACTAGCGGGAGGGCCCTTAGAGACCCAGTACTTC. Amino acids: CASTLGLAGGPLETQYF.